Below, 5 T cell receptor beta chains from the same sample are listed, as sequenced in a study of T-cell memory formation after mild COVID-19. TCRdb reanalysed the 5' RACE reads using MiXCR and keeps one entry per CDR3 protein. The sample records hundreds of thousands of distinct CDR3 sequences, 20% to 30% being singletons. The sequenced material came from PBMCs or a T cell subset sorted from them (not recorded which). The origin of the receptors is an adult woman who had mild COVID-19 (a few samples of this study predate the infection). Cell type and time point are not known.

The J gene is TRBJ2-5, the V gene TRBV3-1, with a tentative D call TRBD1 (5 bases). V lost 5 bases to trimming and J lost 4 bases, with 14 bases between them. This CDR3 comprises 14 residues. Germline V gene sequence: CDR1 LGHDT, CDR2 YNNKEL (reference sequence). CDR3 sequence (DNA): TGTGCCAGCAGCACCCCGGCAGGGCGAGAGACCCAGTACTTC. Translation: CASSTPAGRETQYF.

In its sample, this clonotype was seen many times. The chain employs TRBV30 and TRBJ2-5; D perhaps matches TRBD2 (5 bases). Germline-derived CDR1 and CDR2 are GTSNPN and SVGIG (reference sequence). The CDR3 runs 13 residues. With 5 bases removed from V and 3 bases from J, the gap between germline ends came to 13 bases. The CDR3 DNA reads TGTGCCTGGGGCGGGCAGTCAAAAGAGACCCAGTACTTC. It is translated as CAWGGQSKETQYF. Combining the CDR3 with reference TRBV30 and TRBJ2-5 gives the whole variable domain SQTIHQWPATLVQPVGSPLSLECTVEGTSNPNLYWYRQAAGRGLQLLFYSVGIGQISSEVPQNLSASRPQDRQFILSSKKLLLSDSGFYLCAWGGQSKETQYFGPGTRLLVL.

The V gene is TRBV12-3 or TRBV12-4, the J gene TRBJ1-5; 10 positions match TRBD1. V lost 8 bases to trimming and J lost 4 bases; unmatched junction nucleotides: 2. This CDR3 spans 13 amino acids. The chain's CDR3 is CASRTGGNQPQHF. CDR3 coding DNA: TGTGCCAGCCGGACAGGGGGGAATCAGCCCCAGCATTTT.

This chain joins TRBV6-2 or TRBV6-3 and TRBJ2-5, with a possible D match to TRBD2 (6 bases). Trimming shortened V by 2 bases and J by 4 bases, and 11 bases separated the two germline ends. The CDR3 covers 14 residues. CDR1 and CDR2 from the germline V gene are MNHEY and SVGEGT. The CDR3 reads CASSYGEEGETQYF. The DNA of the CDR3 is TGTGCCAGCAGTTACGGGGAGGAAGGAGAGACCCAGTACTTC.

This clonotype was seen more than once but under ten times. The J gene is TRBJ2-7, the V gene TRBV29-1; D is perhaps TRBD1 (6 bases). Between the trimmed V and J ends, which lost 2 bases and 2 bases, there was a span of 16 bases. This CDR3 comprises 15 residues. CDR1 is SQVTM, CDR2 ANQGSEA, per germline. CDR3 nucleotide sequence: TGCAGCGTTGAATCGGACAGTAGGTCGCCCTACGAGCAGTACTTC. Translating it yields CSVESDSRSPYEQYF.